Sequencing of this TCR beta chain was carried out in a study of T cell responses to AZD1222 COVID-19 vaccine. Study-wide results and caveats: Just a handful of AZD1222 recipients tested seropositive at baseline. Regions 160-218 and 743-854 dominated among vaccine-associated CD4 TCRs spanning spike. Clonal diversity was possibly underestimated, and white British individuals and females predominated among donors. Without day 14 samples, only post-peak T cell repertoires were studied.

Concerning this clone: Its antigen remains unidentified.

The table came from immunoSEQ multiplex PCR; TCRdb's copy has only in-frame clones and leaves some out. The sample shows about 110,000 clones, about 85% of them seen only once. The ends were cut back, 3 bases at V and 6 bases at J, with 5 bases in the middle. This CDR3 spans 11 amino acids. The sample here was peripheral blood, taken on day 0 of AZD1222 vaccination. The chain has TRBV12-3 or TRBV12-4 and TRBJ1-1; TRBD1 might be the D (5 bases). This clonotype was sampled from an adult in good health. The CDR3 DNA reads TGTGCCAGCAGTTTGGGGCCTGAAGCTTTCTTT. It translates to CASSLGPEAFF.